This record looks at one TCR beta chain sequence and its context. The antigen remains unidentified. These data belong to a study of cytomegalovirus exposure and HLA in healthy donors. Study overall: A preliminary data release comprised 80 million to 95 million unique TCRs obtained from HLA-typed donors.

The PCR was carried out with 60 Vbeta primers and 13 Jbeta primers. Profiling relied on immunoSEQ multiplex PCR, and the TCRdb table lists in-frame clones only, not all of them. The table records 100,000 to 150,000 clones, about 80% of them present only once. Study-wide results and limits: Later on, an analysis tied 15,000 to 20,000 TCR beta sequences to HLA alleles at 0.05 false discovery rate.

This CDR3 contains 15 residues. V shed 4 bases and J shed 5 bases, with 18 bases lying between them. Germline V CDR1 and CDR2: SEHNR, FQNEAQ (reference sequence). The sequencing input was PBMCs. The TCR was taken from a girl aged 2 to 10 in good health and CMV-seronegative. The chain couples TRBV7-9 to TRBJ2-7; D might be TRBD2 (6 bases). The CDR3 nucleotides read TGTGCCAGCAGCTCCCCTCTACTAGCCGGAGACGAGCAGTACTTC. It codes for CASSSPLLAGDEQYF.